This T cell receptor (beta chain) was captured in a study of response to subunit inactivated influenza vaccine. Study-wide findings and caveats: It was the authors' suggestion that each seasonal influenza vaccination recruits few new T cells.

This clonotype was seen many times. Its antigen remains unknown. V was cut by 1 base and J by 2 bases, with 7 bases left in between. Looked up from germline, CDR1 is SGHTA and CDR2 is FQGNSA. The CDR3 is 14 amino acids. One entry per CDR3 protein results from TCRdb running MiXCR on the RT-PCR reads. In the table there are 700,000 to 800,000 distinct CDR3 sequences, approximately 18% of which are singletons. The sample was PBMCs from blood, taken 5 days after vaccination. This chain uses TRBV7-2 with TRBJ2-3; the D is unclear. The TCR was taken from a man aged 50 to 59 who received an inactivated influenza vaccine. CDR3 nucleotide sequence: TGTGCCAGCAGCTTAGGCAGCCACACAGATACGCAGTATTTT. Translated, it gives CASSLGSHTDTQYF. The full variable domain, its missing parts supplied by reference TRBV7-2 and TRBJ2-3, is GAGVSQSPSNKVTEKGKDVELRCDPISGHTALYWYRQSLGQGLEFLIYFQGNSAPDKSGLPSDRFSAERTGGSVSTLTIQRTQQEDSAVYLCASSLGSHTDTQYFGPGTRLTVL.